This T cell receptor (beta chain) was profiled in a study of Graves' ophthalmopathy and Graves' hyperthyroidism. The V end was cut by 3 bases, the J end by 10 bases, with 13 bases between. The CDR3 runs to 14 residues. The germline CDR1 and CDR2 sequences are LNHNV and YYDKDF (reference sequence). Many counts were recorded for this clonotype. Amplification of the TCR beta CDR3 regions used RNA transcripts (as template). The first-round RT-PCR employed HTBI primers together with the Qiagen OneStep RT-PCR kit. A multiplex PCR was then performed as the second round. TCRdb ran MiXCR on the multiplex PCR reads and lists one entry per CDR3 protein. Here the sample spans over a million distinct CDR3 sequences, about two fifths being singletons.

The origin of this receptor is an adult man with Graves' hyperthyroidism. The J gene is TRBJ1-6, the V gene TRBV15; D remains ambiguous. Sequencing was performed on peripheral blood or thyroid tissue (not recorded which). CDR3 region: CATSSRAVVSPLHF. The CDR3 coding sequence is TGTGCCACCAGCAGTCGGGCCGTAGTCTCACCCCTCCACTTT.